This section outlines one TCR beta chain sequence together with its context. What it binds is not known. The data were obtained in a study of cytomegalovirus exposure and HLA in healthy donors. Whole-study context: Researchers previously reported finding 90 million to 130 million unique TCR beta sequences from 170 million or so T cells. There were roughly 80 million unique TCRs (from HLA-typed donors) in an early data release.

V dropped 5 bases and J dropped 2; count of bases not matched to a gene: 3. Germline lookup yields CDR1 SEHNR and CDR2 FQNEAQ (reference sequence). This CDR3 has 13 amino acids. Study-level points and caveats: The study put under 200 TCR beta chains on its list as cytomegalovirus-associated.

PCR amplification relied on 60 Vbeta primers (plus 13 Jbeta primers). Clones were sequenced by immunoSEQ multiplex PCR, and TCRdb holds only the in-frame ones, with some missing. In the table there are 65,000 to 90,000 clones, roughly four fifths of which are singletons. This clonotype was obtained from a man between 65 and 80 years old in good health and CMV-seronegative. The V and J genes are TRBV7-9 and TRBJ2-7; TRBD1 matches 7 bases. Material: PBMCs. This chain's CDR3 is CASSRDSTYEQYF. CDR3 DNA sequence: TGTGCCAGCAGCAGGGACAGCACCTACGAGCAGTACTTC.